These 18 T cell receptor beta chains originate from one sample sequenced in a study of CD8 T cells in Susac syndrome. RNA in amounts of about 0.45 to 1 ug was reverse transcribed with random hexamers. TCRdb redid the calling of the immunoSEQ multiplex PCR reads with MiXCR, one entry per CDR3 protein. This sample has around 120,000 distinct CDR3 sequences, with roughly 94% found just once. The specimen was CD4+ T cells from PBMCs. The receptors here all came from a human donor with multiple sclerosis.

The CDR3 loop reads CASSPRTGHQEKLFF. The DNA of the CDR3 is TGTGCCAGCTCACCTAGGACCGGGCACCAAGAAAAACTGTTTTTT. V gene TRBV18 combines with J gene TRBJ1-4; unclear D gene. V lost 3 bases to trimming and J lost 8 bases, with 16 bases between them. This CDR3 region has 15 residues. CDR1 KGHSH and CDR2 LQKENI come from the germline V gene.

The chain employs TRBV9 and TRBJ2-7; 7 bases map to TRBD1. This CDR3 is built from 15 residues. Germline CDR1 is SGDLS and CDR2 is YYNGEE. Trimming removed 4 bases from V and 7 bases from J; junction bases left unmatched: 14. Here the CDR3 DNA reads TGTGCCAGCAGCCCCGGGACAGCTCACAACGAGGAGCAGTACTTC. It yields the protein CASSPGTAHNEEQYF.

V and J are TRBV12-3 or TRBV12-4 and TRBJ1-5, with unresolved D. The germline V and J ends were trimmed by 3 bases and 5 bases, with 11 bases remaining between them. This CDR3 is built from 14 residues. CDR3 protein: CASSFGQVDQPQHF. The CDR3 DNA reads TGTGCCAGCAGTTTCGGTCAGGTGGATCAGCCCCAGCATTTT.

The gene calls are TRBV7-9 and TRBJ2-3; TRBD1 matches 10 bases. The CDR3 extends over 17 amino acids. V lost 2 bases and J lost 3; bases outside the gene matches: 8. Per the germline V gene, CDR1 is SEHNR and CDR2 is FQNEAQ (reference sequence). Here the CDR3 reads CASSLKPGQGRTDTQYF. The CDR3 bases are TGTGCCAGCAGCTTAAAACCGGGACAGGGGAGGACAGATACGCAGTATTTT.

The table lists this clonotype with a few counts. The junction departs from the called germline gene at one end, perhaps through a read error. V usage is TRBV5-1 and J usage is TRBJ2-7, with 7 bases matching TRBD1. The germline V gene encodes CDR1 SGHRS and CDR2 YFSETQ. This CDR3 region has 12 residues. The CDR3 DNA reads TGTGCCAGCAGCATACAGGGGTACGAGCAGTACTTC. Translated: CASSIQGYEQYF.

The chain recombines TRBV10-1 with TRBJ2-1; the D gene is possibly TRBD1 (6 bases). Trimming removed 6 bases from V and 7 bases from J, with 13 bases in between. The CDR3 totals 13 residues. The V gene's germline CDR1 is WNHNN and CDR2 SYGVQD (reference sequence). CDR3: CASSTGPANEQFF. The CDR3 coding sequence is TGCGCCAGCAGCACAGGGCCGGCTAATGAGCAGTTCTTC.

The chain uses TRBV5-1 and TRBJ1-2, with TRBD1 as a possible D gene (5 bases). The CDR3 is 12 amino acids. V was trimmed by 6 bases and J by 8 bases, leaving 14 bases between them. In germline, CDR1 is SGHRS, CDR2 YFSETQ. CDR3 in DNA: TGCGCCAGCATGGGGGGTACTGGCGGCTACACCTTC. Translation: CASMGGTGGYTF.

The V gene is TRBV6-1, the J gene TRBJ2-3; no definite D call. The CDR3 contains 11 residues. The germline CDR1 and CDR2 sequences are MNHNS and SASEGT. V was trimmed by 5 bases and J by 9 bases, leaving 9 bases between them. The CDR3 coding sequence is TGTGCCAGCAGTCCAGTGAACACGCAGTATTTT. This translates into CASSPVNTQYF.

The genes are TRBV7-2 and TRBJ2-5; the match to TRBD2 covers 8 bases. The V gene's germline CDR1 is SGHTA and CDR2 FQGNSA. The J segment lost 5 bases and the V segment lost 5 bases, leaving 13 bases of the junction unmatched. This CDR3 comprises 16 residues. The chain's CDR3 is CASSLKAGATTETQYF. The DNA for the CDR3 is TGTGCCAGCAGCCTAAAAGCGGGGGCCACGACGGAGACCCAGTACTTC.

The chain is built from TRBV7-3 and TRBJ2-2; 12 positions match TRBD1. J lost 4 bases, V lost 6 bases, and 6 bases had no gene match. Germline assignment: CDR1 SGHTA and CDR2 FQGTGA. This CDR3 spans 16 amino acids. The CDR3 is CASSSGQGAVTGELFF. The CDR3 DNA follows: TGTGCCAGCAGTTCGGGACAGGGGGCGGTCACCGGGGAGCTGTTTTTT.

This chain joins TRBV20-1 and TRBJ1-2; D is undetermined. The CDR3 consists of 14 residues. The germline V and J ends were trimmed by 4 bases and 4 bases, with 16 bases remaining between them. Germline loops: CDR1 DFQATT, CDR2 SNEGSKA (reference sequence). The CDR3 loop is CSAISRSRIYGYTF. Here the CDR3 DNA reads TGCAGTGCTATATCCCGTAGCAGAATCTATGGCTACACCTTC.

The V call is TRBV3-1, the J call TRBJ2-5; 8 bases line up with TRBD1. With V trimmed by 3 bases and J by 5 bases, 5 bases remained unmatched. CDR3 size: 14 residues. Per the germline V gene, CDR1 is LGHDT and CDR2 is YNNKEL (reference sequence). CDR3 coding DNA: TGTGCCAGCAGCCAGGCAGGGGGCGCGGAGACCCAGTACTTC. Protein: CASSQAGGAETQYF.

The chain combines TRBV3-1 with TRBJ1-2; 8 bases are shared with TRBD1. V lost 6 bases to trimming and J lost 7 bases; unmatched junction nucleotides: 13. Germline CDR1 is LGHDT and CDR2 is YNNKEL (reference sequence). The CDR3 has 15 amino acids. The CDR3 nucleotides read TGTGCCAGCAGACGCACACCCGACAGGGGATCTGGCTACACCTTC. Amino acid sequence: CASRRTPDRGSGYTF.

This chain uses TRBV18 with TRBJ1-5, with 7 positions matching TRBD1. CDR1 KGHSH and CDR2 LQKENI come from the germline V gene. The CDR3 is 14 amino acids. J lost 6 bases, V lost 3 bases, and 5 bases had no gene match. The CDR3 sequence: CASSPQGGFQPQHF. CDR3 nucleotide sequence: TGTGCCAGCTCACCCCAGGGGGGGTTTCAGCCCCAGCATTTT.

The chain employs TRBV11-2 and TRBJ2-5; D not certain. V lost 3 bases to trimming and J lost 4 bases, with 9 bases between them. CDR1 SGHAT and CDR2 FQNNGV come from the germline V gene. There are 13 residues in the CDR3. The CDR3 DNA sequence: TGTGCCAGCAGCTTGCCAGGTGGAGAGACCCAGTACTTC. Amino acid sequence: CASSLPGGETQYF.

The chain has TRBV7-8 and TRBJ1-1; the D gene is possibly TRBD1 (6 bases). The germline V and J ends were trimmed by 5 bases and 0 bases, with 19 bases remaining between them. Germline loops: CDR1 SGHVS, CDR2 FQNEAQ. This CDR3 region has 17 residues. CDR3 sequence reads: CASSRQAGSLMNTEAFF. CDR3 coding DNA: TGTGCCAGCAGCAGACAGGCCGGTAGTCTCATGAACACTGAAGCTTTCTTT.

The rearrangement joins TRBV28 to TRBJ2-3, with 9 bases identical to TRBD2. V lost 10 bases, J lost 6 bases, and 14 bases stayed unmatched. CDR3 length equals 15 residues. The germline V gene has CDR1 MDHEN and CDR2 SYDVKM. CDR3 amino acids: CATLSLAGGRDTQYF. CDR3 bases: TGTGCCACCCTCTCACTTGCGGGGGGGAGGGATACGCAGTATTTT.

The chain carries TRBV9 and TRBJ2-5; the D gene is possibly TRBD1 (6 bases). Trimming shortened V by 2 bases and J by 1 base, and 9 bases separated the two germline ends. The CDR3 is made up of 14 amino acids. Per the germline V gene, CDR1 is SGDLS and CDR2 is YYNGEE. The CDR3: CASSVGQPQETQYF. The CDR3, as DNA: TGTGCCAGCAGCGTCGGACAGCCCCAAGAGACCCAGTACTTC.